This T cell receptor beta chain was found in a study of cytomegalovirus exposure and HLA in healthy donors. Researchers ran the PCR with 60 Vbeta and 13 Jbeta primers. Method: immunoSEQ multiplex PCR; TCRdb's copy keeps in-frame clones and lacks some. This sample has tens of thousands of clones, with roughly 85% found just once. Overall study findings and caveats: It was reported that the classifier diagnosed cytomegalovirus status with high specificity and sensitivity in both the original and validation cohorts. In a later analysis, a genetic analysis reported fewer productive-TCR N-insertions in an Asian-associated ancestry cluster than the cohort average. It was only CMV serostatus that was available as immune exposure information.

Losses at the gene ends were 6 bases for V and 7 bases for J; bases not matched to a gene: 9. The CDR3 spans 14 residues. The germline gives CDR1 MNHEY, CDR2 SVGAGI. For this clone: Its matching antigen is unknown.

J is TRBJ2-1 and V is TRBV6-5; 7 bases are a match to TRBD1. This TCR derives from a female donor in good health and CMV-seronegative. Sequencing was performed on PBMCs. The CDR3 DNA follows: TGTGCCAGCAGCCGTGACAGGGTAATGAATGAGCAGTTCTTC. Protein sequence: CASSRDRVMNEQFF.